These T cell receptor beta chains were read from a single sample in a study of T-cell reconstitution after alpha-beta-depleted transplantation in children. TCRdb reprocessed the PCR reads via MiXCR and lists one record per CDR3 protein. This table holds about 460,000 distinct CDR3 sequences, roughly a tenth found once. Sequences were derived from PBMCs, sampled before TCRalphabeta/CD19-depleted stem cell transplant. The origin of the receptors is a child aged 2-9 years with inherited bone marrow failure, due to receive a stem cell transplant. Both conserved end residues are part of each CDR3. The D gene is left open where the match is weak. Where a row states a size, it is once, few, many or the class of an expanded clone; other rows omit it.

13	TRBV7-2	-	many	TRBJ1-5	CASSFGVAQPQHF	TGTGCCAGCAGCTTCGGGGTAGCGCAGCCCCAGCATTTT
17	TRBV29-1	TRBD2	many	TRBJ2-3	CSVEFSSGSGGTDTQYF	TGCAGCGTTGAATTTAGTAGCGGGAGTGGTGGCACAGATACGCAGTATTTT
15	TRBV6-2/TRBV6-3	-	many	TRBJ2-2	CASSYYGRNTGELFF	TGTGCCAGCAGTTACTATGGCAGGAACACCGGGGAGCTGTTTTTT
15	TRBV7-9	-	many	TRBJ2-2	CASSLGWASTGELFF	TGTGCCAGCAGCTTAGGATGGGCGAGCACCGGGGAGCTGTTTTTT
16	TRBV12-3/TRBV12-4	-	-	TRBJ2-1	CASSLGGPLYGGEQFF	TGTGCCAGCAGTTTAGGAGGGCCGCTCTACGGGGGTGAGCAGTTCTTC
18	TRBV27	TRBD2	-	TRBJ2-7	CASNLLIQRELEMYEQYF	TGTGCCAGCAACCTTCTCATCCAGCGGGAGTTAGAAATGTACGAGCAGTACTTC
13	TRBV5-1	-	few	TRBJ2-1	CASSTGTSNEQFF	TGCGCCAGCAGCACCGGGACTTCCAATGAGCAGTTCTTC
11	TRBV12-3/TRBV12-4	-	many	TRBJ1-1	CASSFGTSPFF	TGTGCCAGCAGTTTTGGGACTTCCCCTTTCTTT
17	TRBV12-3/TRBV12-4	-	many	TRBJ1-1	CASSLRQVTWENTEAFF	TGTGCCAGCAGTTTACGACAGGTGACCTGGGAGAACACTGAAGCTTTCTTT
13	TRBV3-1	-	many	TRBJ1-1	CASSQGLQIEAFF	TGTGCCAGCAGCCAAGGGTTGCAGATTGAAGCTTTCTTT